This record covers a single TCR beta chain. What it binds is not known. This sample is drawn from a study of Ad26.COV2.S vaccination and SARS-CoV-2 variants. As for the study in general: Donor was in the COV1001 Ad26.COV2.S trial arm. Ad26.COV2.S was injected intramuscularly once or twice, 56 days apart.

TCRdb's copy holds only in-frame clones and misses some; the assay was immunoSEQ multiplex PCR. Among approximately 420,000 clones listed, approximately 90% were seen once. Study findings and constraints: Post-vaccination spike-specific CD8+ and CD4+ T cell responses reportedly had substantial breadth.

Specified treatment: some 19 received Ad26.COV2.S at low or high dose, single or two shots; roughly five received placebo; per-sample allocation not given. Material that was analyzed had been drawn on day 63 after the first vaccine or placebo injection. Trimming took 4 bases from V and 2 from J, leaving 6 bases between them. The CDR3 is made up of 12 amino acids. Germline V gives CDR1 SGHRS, CDR2 YFSETQ. The chain recombines TRBV5-1 with TRBJ1-2; no definite D call. The sample consisted of peripheral blood, taken in a trial of Ad26.COV2.S vaccine versus placebo. The origin of this receptor is a person aged 18-60 years who received the Ad26.COV2.S COVID-19 vaccine or a placebo. DNA for the CDR3: TGCGCCAGCAGCGCAGACAACTATGGCTACACCTTC. It codes for CASSADNYGYTF.